This T cell receptor beta chain is drawn from a study of blood T cells in healthy people across ages. Overall study findings and caveats: Long-lived donors carried more naive CD4+ cells and greater diversity than aged donors.

Germline V CDR1 and CDR2: SGDLS, YYNGEE. The CDR3 spans 13 residues. The V and J ends lost 0 bases and 7 bases respectively, with 5 bases between them. A J-beta primer mix and a sample-barcoded 5' primer were used in a second PCR of roughly 6 to 11 cycles. Each cDNA molecule received a tag from a template-switch adaptor that had 12 random nucleotides. TCRdb redid the calling of the 5' RACE reads with MiXCR, one entry per CDR3 protein. In the table there are roughly 1.4 million distinct CDR3 sequences, around 59% of which are singletons. Donors each provided about 9.5 milliliters of peripheral blood. To note about this clonotype: Its antigen remains unknown.

The chain carries TRBV9 and TRBJ1-6; no clear D gene. The sequence came from a man aged 18 to 29 in good health. Sequenced sample: blood. CDR3 nucleotide sequence: TGTGCCAGCAGCGTAGGGGAAAATTCACCCCTCCACTTT. This sequence encodes CASSVGENSPLHF.